The source of this T cell receptor (beta chain) is a study of cytomegalovirus exposure and HLA in healthy donors. Study findings and constraints: The HLA-A and HLA-B alleles of most subjects were reportedly predicted accurately from TCR beta sequences.

The table lists this clone with a count of one. Its antigen is unknown. After removal of 4 bases from V and 3 bases from J, the junction contained 5 bases not matched to a gene. CDR3 length equals 14 residues. Per germline, CDR1 LGHNA and CDR2 YNFKEQ. Researchers ran the PCR with 60 Vbeta and 13 Jbeta primers. Data came from immunoSEQ multiplex PCR; TCRdb stores just in-frame clones and leaves some out. The sample has around 150,000 clones, more than 65% seen once. The sequence derives from a man over 45 in good health and CMV-seropositive. Sequencing used PBMCs. V gene TRBV4-2 combines with J gene TRBJ1-1; TRBD1 agrees at 7 bases. The CDR3 loop reads CASSPQGEDTEAFF. The CDR3 bases are TGTGCCAGCAGCCCGCAGGGGGAGGACACTGAAGCTTTCTTT.